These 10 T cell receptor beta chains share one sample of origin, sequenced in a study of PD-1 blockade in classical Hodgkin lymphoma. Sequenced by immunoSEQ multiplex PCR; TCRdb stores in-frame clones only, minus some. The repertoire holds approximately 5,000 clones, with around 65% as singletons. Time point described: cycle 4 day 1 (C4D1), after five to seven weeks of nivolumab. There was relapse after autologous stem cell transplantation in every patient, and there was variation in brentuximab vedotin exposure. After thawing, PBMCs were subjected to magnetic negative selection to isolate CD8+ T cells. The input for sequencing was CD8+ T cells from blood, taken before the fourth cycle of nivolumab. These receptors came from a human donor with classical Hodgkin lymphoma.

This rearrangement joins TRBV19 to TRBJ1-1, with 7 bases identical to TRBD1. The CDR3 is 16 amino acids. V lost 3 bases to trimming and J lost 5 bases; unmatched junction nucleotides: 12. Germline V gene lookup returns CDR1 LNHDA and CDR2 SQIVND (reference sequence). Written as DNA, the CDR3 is TGTGCCAGTAGTATTGGATATCTACAGGGGAATACTGAAGCTTTCTTT. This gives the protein CASSIGYLQGNTEAFF.

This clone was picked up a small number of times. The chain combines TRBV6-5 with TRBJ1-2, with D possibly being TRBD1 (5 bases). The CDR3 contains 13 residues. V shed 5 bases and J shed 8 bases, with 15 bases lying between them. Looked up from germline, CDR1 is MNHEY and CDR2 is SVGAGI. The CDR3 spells CASSERGTGGYTF. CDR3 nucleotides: TGTGCCAGCAGTGAACGAGGGACTGGGGGCTACACCTTC.

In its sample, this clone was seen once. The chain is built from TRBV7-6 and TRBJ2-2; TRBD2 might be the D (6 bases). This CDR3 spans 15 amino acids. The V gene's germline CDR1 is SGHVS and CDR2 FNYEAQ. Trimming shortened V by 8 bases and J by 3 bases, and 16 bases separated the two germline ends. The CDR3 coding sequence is TGTGCCAGCGCGGGCAACGGGGGATACACCGGGGAGCTGTTTTTT. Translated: CASAGNGGYTGELFF.

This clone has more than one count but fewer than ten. The CDR3 protein is CASSLATGGADGYTF. CDR3 coding DNA: TGTGCCAGCAGCTTAGCGACTGGAGGAGCTGATGGCTACACCTTC. V and J are TRBV7-9 and TRBJ1-2; D is unclear. Germline V gene data show CDR1 as SEHNR and CDR2 as FQNEAQ (reference sequence). This CDR3 is 15 amino acids long. V was shortened by 0 bases and J by 6 bases, with 14 bases between the two germline ends. Full variable domain (rest looked up from reference TRBV7-9 and TRBJ1-2): DTGVSQNPRHKITKRGQNVTFRCDPISEHNRLYWYRQTLGQGPEFLTYFQNEAQLEKSRLLSDRFSAERPKGSFSTLEIQRTEQGDSAMYLCASSLATGGADGYTFGSGTRLTVV.

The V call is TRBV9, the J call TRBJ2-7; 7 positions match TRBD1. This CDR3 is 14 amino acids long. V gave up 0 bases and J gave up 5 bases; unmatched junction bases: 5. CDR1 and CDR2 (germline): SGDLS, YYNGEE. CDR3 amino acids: CASSVGQGLDEQYF. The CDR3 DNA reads TGTGCCAGCAGCGTAGGACAGGGTCTCGACGAGCAGTACTTC.

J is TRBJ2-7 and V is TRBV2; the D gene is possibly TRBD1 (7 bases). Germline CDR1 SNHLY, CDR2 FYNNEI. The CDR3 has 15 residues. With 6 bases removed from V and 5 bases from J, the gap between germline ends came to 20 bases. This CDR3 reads CASRTTRGVSHEQYF. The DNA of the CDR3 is TGTGCCAGCAGGACGACCAGGGGGGTTTCCCACGAGCAGTACTTC.

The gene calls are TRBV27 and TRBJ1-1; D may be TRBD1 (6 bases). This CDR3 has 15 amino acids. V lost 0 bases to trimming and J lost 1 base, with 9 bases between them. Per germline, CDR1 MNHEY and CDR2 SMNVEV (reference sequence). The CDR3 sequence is CASSLSSGANTEAFF. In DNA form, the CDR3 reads TGTGCCAGCAGTTTATCCTCGGGGGCGAACACTGAAGCTTTCTTT.

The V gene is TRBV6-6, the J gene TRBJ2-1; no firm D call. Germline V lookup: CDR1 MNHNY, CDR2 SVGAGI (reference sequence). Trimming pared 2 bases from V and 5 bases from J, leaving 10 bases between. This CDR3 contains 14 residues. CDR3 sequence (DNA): TGTGCCAGCAGTTACAATACCCGGAACAATGAGCAGTTCTTC. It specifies CASSYNTRNNEQFF.

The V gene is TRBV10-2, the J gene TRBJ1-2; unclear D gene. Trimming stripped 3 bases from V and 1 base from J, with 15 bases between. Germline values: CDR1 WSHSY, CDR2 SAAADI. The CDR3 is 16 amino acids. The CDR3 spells CASSDDIGSHNYGYTF. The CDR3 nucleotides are TGCGCCAGCAGTGATGACATCGGATCCCATAACTATGGCTACACCTTC.

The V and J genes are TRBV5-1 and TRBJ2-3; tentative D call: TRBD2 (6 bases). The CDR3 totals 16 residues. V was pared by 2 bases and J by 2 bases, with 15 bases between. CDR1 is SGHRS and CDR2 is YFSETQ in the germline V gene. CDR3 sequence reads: CASSFRAGGDTDTQYF. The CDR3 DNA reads TGCGCCAGCAGCTTTAGGGCTGGAGGGGACACAGATACGCAGTATTTT.